This record looks at one T cell receptor beta chain sequence and its context. As yet, its antigen is unknown. Other DNA variants within this sample encode the same CDR3. The data originate from a study of OX40 agonist ivuxolimab in advanced cancers. Study as a whole: Patients took ivuxolimab, an agonistic anti-OX40 (CD134) antibody.

Points from the study as a whole: CD4+ T cells averaged fewer expanded clones than CD8+ T cells. Partly responding patients at 0.1-3.0 mg/kg showed some of the smallest clonal expansion.

Assay used: immunoSEQ multiplex PCR; TCRdb lists only in-frame clones, some missing. The profile shows roughly 90,000 clones, approximately 85% of them singletons. This CDR3 has 14 amino acids. V was pared by 0 bases and J by 4 bases, with 7 bases between. Per germline, CDR1 SGHDN and CDR2 FVKESK. The source material was CD4+ or CD8+ T cells sorted from blood, sampled in a trial of the OX40 agonist ivuxolimab. The chain employs TRBV14 and TRBJ2-1; D is ambiguous. The TCR comes from an adult with an advanced solid tumor such as melanoma, head and neck, liver or kidney cancer. Here the CDR3 DNA reads TGTGCCAGCAGCCAAGATACCTGGTACAATGAGCAGTTCTTC. As protein: CASSQDTWYNEQFF.